Described below is a single TCR beta chain sequence and its context. This specimen comes from a study of cytomegalovirus exposure and HLA in healthy donors. From germline, CDR1 is LNHDA and CDR2 SQIVND (reference sequence). The CDR3 has 13 amino acids. J lost 1 base, V lost 6 bases, and 0 bases had no gene match. PCR used 60 Vbeta primers and 13 Jbeta primers. TCRdb keeps only in-frame clones here, not all; method: immunoSEQ multiplex PCR. The data include 120,000 or so clones; the top ten clones carry 3.6%. The sequence was collected from a man younger than 35 in good health and CMV-seronegative. The gene calls are TRBV19 and TRBJ1-1, with 9 bases fitting TRBD1. The sample consisted of PBMCs. The CDR3 DNA sequence: TGTGCCAGTAGGGACAGGGGGAACACTGAAGCTTTCTTT. This sequence encodes CASRDRGNTEAFF.